This TCR beta chain was recorded in a study of CD8 T cells in Susac syndrome. Study information: Clinical remission applied to about 8 sequenced Susac syndrome patients, and six had active disease.

The germline gives CDR1 KGHSY, CDR2 FQNENV. V was shortened by 7 bases and J by 1 base, with 14 bases between the two germline ends. This CDR3 spans 15 amino acids. Reverse transcription of roughly 0.45 to 1 ug RNA was performed with random hexamers. Each CDR3 protein is one row after TCRdb ran MiXCR on the immunoSEQ multiplex PCR reads. The data contain about 240,000 distinct CDR3 sequences, roughly 95% of them singletons. The origin of this receptor is a human donor with Susac syndrome. The specimen sequenced was CD4+ T cells from PBMCs. The chain links TRBV16 to TRBJ2-4; the D is unclear. This CDR3 is CASNLEMRAKNIQYF. Here the CDR3 DNA reads TGTGCCAGCAACCTGGAGATGCGGGCCAAAAACATTCAGTACTTC.